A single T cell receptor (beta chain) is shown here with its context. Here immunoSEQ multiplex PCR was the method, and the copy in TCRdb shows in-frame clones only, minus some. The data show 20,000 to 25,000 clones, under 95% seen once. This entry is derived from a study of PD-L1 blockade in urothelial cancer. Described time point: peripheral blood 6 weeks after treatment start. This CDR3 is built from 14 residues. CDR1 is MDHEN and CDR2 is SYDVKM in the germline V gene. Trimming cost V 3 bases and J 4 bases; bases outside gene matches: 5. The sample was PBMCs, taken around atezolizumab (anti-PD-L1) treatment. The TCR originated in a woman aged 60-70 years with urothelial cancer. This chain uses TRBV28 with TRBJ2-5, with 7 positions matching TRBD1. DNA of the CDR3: TGTGCCAGCAGTTTTCGACAGGGCGGAGAGACCCAGTACTTC. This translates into CASSFRQGGETQYF.